Listed here are 11 T cell receptor beta chains from one sample, sequenced in a study of blood T cell repertoires in COVID-19. Method: immunoSEQ multiplex PCR; TCRdb's copy keeps in-frame clones and lacks some. The sample consists of fewer than 600,000 clones, roughly 89% of them appearing once. The source material was peripheral blood. These receptors were taken from a young man with COVID-19, enrolled during active disease.

This chain uses TRBV2 with TRBJ2-3; possibly TRBD1 for D (5 bases). Germline CDR1 reads SNHLY; CDR2 reads FYNNEI. The CDR3 length is 14 residues. Trimming shortened V by 0 bases and J by 5 bases, and 9 bases separated the two germline ends. CDR3 loop: CASSEAQGQDTQYF. CDR3 nucleotides: TGTGCCAGCAGTGAAGCGCAGGGCCAAGATACGCAGTATTTT.

The CDR3, as DNA: TGCGCCAGCAGTTCGACAGGGGACTATGGCTACACCTTC. This encodes CASSSTGDYGYTF. The chain uses TRBV10-2 and TRBJ1-2; 8 bases are a match to TRBD1. Germline V gene lookup returns CDR1 WSHSY and CDR2 SAAADI. CDR3 size: 13 residues. Unmatched junction bases numbered 2, after V lost 5 bases and J lost 3 bases.

The chain links TRBV7-9 to TRBJ2-3, with 7 nucleotides matching TRBD1. This CDR3 has 17 amino acids. With V trimmed by 5 bases and J by 3 bases, 14 bases remained unmatched. Germline CDR1 reads SEHNR; CDR2 reads FQNEAQ (reference sequence). CDR3 in amino acids: CASSPPRTGAVTDTQYF. In DNA, the CDR3 is TGTGCCAGCAGCCCCCCCCGGACAGGCGCCGTGACAGATACGCAGTATTTT.

With regard to this clone: Different DNA sequences within this sample yield the same CDR3. The chain has TRBV24-1 and TRBJ2-1; D is unresolved. V lost 4 bases to trimming and J lost 5 bases, with 5 bases between them. CDR3 length: 12 amino acids. Germline V lookup: CDR1 KGHDR, CDR2 SFDVKD. CDR3 sequence (DNA): TGTGCCACCAGTGACTCAGACAATGAGCAGTTCTTC. Translation gives CATSDSDNEQFF.

The chain combines TRBV20-1 with TRBJ2-6; possibly TRBD1 for D (5 bases). Germline CDR1 is DFQATT and CDR2 is SNEGSKA (reference sequence). V lost 3 bases to trimming and J lost 0 bases, with 27 bases between them. The CDR3 has 21 amino acids. DNA for the CDR3: TGCAGTGCTAGTATTTTCAGGCAGGGCGACAATAAGAGCTCTGGGGCCAACGTCCTGACTTTC. Translation gives CSASIFRQGDNKSSGANVLTF.

The rearrangement links TRBV3-1 (or the pseudogene TRBV3-2) to TRBJ2-3; D unresolved. Germline CDR1 LGHDT, CDR2 YNNKEL (reference sequence). Trimming shortened V by 1 base and J by 0 bases, and 5 bases separated the two germline ends. The CDR3 runs to 14 residues. The CDR3 here is CASSQATSTDTQYF. CDR3 nucleotides: TGTGCCAGCAGCCAAGCGACTAGCACAGATACGCAGTATTTT.

The rearrangement links TRBV3-1 (or the pseudogene TRBV3-2) to TRBJ2-5, with 8 bases identical to TRBD1. Looked up from germline, CDR1 is LGHDT and CDR2 is YNNKEL (reference sequence). V shed 1 base, J shed 3 bases, and the junction held 7 bases outside the gene matches. This CDR3 is 16 amino acids long. In DNA form, the CDR3 reads TGTGCCAGCAGCCAAGGACAGGGGAGATCAAAAGAGACCCAGTACTTC. Translating it yields CASSQGQGRSKETQYF.

This clone was picked up a small number of times. The rearrangement joins TRBV10-3 to TRBJ2-7, with 8 bases that match TRBD1. Germline values: CDR1 ENHRY, CDR2 SYGVKD. The CDR3 consists of 14 residues. V lost 4 bases and J lost 5; bases outside the gene matches: 7. This CDR3 reads CAISVGQGRHEQYF. Written as DNA, the CDR3 is TGTGCCATCAGTGTTGGACAGGGTCGGCACGAGCAGTACTTC.

V gene TRBV6-2 or TRBV6-3 combines with J gene TRBJ1-2; 7 nucleotides match TRBD1. The CDR3 is 15 residues long. The ends lost 4 bases at V and 2 bases at J; junction bases unmatched: 7. Germline V gives CDR1 MNHEY, CDR2 SVGEGT. The CDR3 protein is CASSFRQGRNYGYTF. The DNA for the CDR3 is TGTGCCAGCAGTTTCCGACAGGGTAGGAACTATGGCTACACCTTC.

The chain has TRBV7-6 and TRBJ2-5; D is undetermined. CDR1 SGHVS and CDR2 FNYEAQ come from the germline V gene. V dropped 1 base and J dropped 2 bases, with 8 bases sitting between them. This CDR3 has 14 residues. CDR3 bases: TGTGCCAGCAGCTTAGGGCCAGTTCAAGAGACCCAGTACTTC. It is translated as CASSLGPVQETQYF.

The rearrangement joins TRBV11-3 to TRBJ2-1, with 11 bases matching TRBD2. V dropped 7 bases and J dropped 5; count of bases not matched to a gene: 7. The CDR3 spans 15 residues. From germline, CDR1 is SGHNT and CDR2 YENEEA. CDR3 DNA sequence: TGTGCCAGCACCTTGGGACTAGCGGAGAACAATGAGCAGTTCTTC. It translates to CASTLGLAENNEQFF.